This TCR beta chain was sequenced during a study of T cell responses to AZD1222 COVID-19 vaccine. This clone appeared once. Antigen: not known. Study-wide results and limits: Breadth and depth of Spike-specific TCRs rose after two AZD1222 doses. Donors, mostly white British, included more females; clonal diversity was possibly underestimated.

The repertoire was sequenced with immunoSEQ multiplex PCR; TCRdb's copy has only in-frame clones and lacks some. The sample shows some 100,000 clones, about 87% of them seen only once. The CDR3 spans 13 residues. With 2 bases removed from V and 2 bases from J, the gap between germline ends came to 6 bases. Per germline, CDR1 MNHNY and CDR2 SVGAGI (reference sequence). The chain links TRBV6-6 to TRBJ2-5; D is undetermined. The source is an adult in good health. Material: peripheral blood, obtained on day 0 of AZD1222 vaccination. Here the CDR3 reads CASSYTLQETQYF. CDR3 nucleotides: TGTGCCAGCAGTTACACTCTACAAGAGACCCAGTACTTC.